The rows below give T cell receptor beta chains drawn from one sample of a study of cytomegalovirus exposure and HLA in healthy donors. Clones were read by immunoSEQ multiplex PCR, and TCRdb kept only the in-frame ones, dropping some. This table has fewer than 250,000 clones, 76% appearing once. The sequencing sample was made of PBMCs. The origin of the receptors is a man aged 18-30 years in good health and CMV-seronegative. Both conserved end residues are part of each CDR3. The D gene is left open where the match is weak. Size is stated for part of the rows, as once, few or many counts, or as a class when the clone is expanded.

j_gene	abundance	d_gene	v_gene	CDR3aa	CDR3nt
TRBJ2-1	.	TRBD1	TRBV6-4	CASSDRQGEYNEQFF	TGTGCCAGCAGTGACCGTCAGGGGGAGTACAATGAGCAGTTCTTC
TRBJ2-1	.	.	TRBV2	CASYPGLQYNEQFF	TGTGCCAGCTACCCAGGACTACAGTACAATGAGCAGTTCTTC
TRBJ1-1	.	.	TRBV10-3	CAISWADRNTEAFF	TGTGCCATCAGTTGGGCTGACAGGAACACTGAAGCTTTCTTT
TRBJ1-4	.	.	TRBV5-4	CASSSGDNNEKLFF	TGTGCCAGCAGTTCAGGGGACAATAATGAAAAACTGTTTTTT
TRBJ2-7	.	.	TRBV27	CASSLYAGRTFYEQYF	TGTGCCAGCAGTTTATACGCGGGACGGACCTTTTACGAGCAGTACTTC
TRBJ1-3	few	.	TRBV2	CASRVDIAGNTIYF	TGTGCCAGCAGAGTGGACATAGCTGGAAACACCATATATTTT
TRBJ1-3	.	TRBD1	TRBV19	CASSIGTGGLNGNTIYF	TGTGCCAGTAGTATTGGGACAGGGGGTTTGAATGGAAACACCATATATTTT
TRBJ1-2	.	.	TRBV27	CASRGANPIKGYTF	TGTGCCAGCAGAGGGGCCAATCCGATAAAGGGCTACACCTTC
TRBJ1-1	.	.	TRBV6-1	CASSDDRAGYPNTEAFF	TGTGCCAGCAGTGATGACCGAGCAGGGTACCCGAACACTGAAGCTTTCTTT
TRBJ2-2	few	.	TRBV6-1	CASSAQGPGELFF	TGTGCCAGCAGCGCCCAGGGTCCCGGGGAGCTGTTTTTT
TRBJ1-1	.	.	TRBV2	CASSETGTKAFF	TGTGCCAGCAGTGAAACAGGTACGAAAGCTTTCTTT
TRBJ2-7	.	.	TRBV4-1	CASSQDHSYEQYF	TGCGCCAGCAGCCAAGATCACAGCTACGAGCAGTACTTC
TRBJ2-2	.	.	TRBV2	CASRRVLNTGELFF	TGTGCCAGCAGGAGGGTTTTAAACACCGGGGAGCTGTTTTTT
TRBJ2-7	.	.	TRBV19	CASSPGEGIHSYEQYF	TGTGCCAGTAGCCCCGGAGAGGGAATACACTCCTACGAGCAGTACTTC
TRBJ1-2	.	TRBD1	TRBV10-1	CASSESQGAFYGYTF	TGCGCCAGCAGTGAGTCTCAGGGGGCTTTCTATGGCTACACCTTC
TRBJ1-5	.	.	TRBV19	CASSMIGDSNQPQHF	TGTGCCAGTAGTATGATCGGGGATAGCAATCAGCCCCAGCATTTT
TRBJ2-7	.	TRBD1	TRBV27	CASSILRTGRYEQYF	TGTGCCAGCAGTATACTCCGGACAGGAAGATACGAGCAGTACTTC
TRBJ2-3	.	TRBD1	TRBV5-1	CASSGGQTSTDTQYF	TGCGCCAGCAGCGGGGGACAGACGAGCACAGATACGCAGTATTTT
TRBJ1-1	.	TRBD1	TRBV4-2	CASSHFRQGLAFF	TGTGCCAGCAGCCATTTTCGACAGGGTCTGGCTTTCTTT
TRBJ2-2	.	TRBD2	TRBV19	CASSMGGTANTGELFF	TGTGCCAGTAGTATGGGAGGGACGGCGAACACCGGGGAGCTGTTTTTT
TRBJ1-5	.	TRBD1	TRBV19	CASSIRGNQPQHF	TGCGCCAGTAGTATCAGGGGGAATCAGCCCCAGCATTTT
TRBJ2-7	few	TRBD1	TRBV30	CACYSGQGGQFEQYF	TGTGCCTGTTACAGTGGACAGGGGGGGCAATTCGAGCAGTACTTC
TRBJ2-7	.	TRBD2	TRBV4-1	CASSQTLAGGLFEQYF	TGCGCCAGCAGCCAGACCCTAGCGGGAGGGCTCTTTGAGCAGTACTTC
TRBJ2-7	.	.	TRBV11-1	CASSLGTATYEQYF	TGTGCCAGCAGCTTGGGGACTGCGACCTACGAGCAGTACTTC
TRBJ1-2	.	.	TRBV11-2	CASSLVGGEASAF	TGTGCCAGCAGCTTAGTGGGGGGTGAGGCTTCGGCCTTC
TRBJ2-5	.	.	TRBV1	CTSSQERAVGRGTQYF	.
TRBJ1-1	once	.	TRBV4-1	CASSQEMVSGGSTTEAFF	TGCGCCAGCAGCCAAGAGATGGTCTCGGGGGGGTCCACAACTGAAGCTTTCTTT
TRBJ1-2	.	TRBD1	TRBV29-1	CSVQGGSYGYTF	TGCAGCGTCCAGGGGGGTAGCTATGGCTACACCTTC
TRBJ2-7	.	TRBD1	TRBV5-1	CASSTGTGNSYEQYF	TGCGCCAGCAGCACCGGGACAGGGAACTCCTACGAGCAGTACTTC
TRBJ2-1	.	TRBD2	TRBV29-1	CSVGTSGSIDEQFF	TGCAGCGTTGGGACTAGCGGGAGCATAGATGAGCAGTTCTTC
TRBJ1-6	.	TRBD1	TRBV10-2	CASSAQGDNSPLHF	TGCGCCAGCAGTGCACAGGGGGATAATTCACCCCTCCACTTT
TRBJ1-1	few	.	TRBV6-1	CASSEGPGSEAFF	TGTGCCAGCAGTGAGGGGCCTGGCTCTGAAGCTTTCTTT
TRBJ2-1	.	.	TRBV27	CASSSYDKSSYNEQFF	TGTGCCAGCAGTTCCTATGACAAGAGCTCCTACAATGAGCAGTTCTTC
TRBJ2-7	once	.	TRBV9	CASSAHREGRGSYEQYF	TGTGCCAGCAGCGCACACAGGGAAGGGAGAGGCTCCTACGAGCAGTACTTC
TRBJ1-1	.	.	TRBV11-3	CASSMSQGNTEAFF	TGTGCCAGCAGTATGTCTCAGGGTAACACTGAAGCTTTCTTT
TRBJ2-1	.	TRBD1	TRBV4-1	CASSQGTGGRYNEQFF	TGCGCCAGCAGCCAAGGGACAGGGGGGAGGTACAATGAGCAGTTCTTC
TRBJ1-1	.	TRBD1	TRBV6-5	CASSYGTVFKEAFF	TGTGCCAGCAGTTATGGGACAGTATTCAAGGAAGCTTTCTTT
TRBJ2-7	.	.	TRBV5-4	CASRPYEASFEQYF	TGTGCCAGCAGACCCTATGAGGCATCCTTCGAGCAGTACTTC
TRBJ2-7	.	.	TRBV7-9	CASSTGLGDTEQYF	TGTGCCAGCAGCACTGGGCTGGGGGACACCGAGCAGTACTTC
TRBJ2-6	.	TRBD2	TRBV14	CASSQERAGLTGANVLTF	TGTGCCAGCAGCCAAGAAAGAGCGGGGTTAACTGGGGCCAACGTCCTGACTTTC
TRBJ2-3	.	.	TRBV15	CATSRAWDFSITDTQYF	TGTGCCACCAGCAGAGCATGGGACTTTTCTATCACAGATACGCAGTATTTT
TRBJ2-1	.	TRBD2	TRBV2	CASSDPIAGTYNEQFF	TGTGCCAGCAGTGACCCCATAGCGGGGACCTACAATGAGCAGTTCTTC
TRBJ2-1	.	.	TRBV6-1	CATHPRTAYNEQFF	TGTGCCACCCATCCGCGTACTGCTTACAATGAGCAGTTCTTC
TRBJ1-2	.	.	TRBV5-1	CASSPRFGGAASGIGGYTF	TGCGCCAGCAGCCCACGATTTGGGGGCGCGGCTTCGGGCATCGGGGGCTACACCTTC
TRBJ2-1	.	TRBD2	TRBV6-1	CASSETGTRSYNEQFF	TGTGCCAGCAGTGAGACCGGGACTAGAAGCTACAATGAGCAGTTCTTC
TRBJ1-5	.	TRBD1	TRBV2	CASSTQGDSNQPQHF	TGTGCCAGCAGTACCCAGGGGGATAGCAATCAGCCCCAGCATTTT
TRBJ2-1	once	TRBD2	TRBV2	CASRDSGRTGEQFF	TGTGCCAGCAGGGATAGCGGGAGGACCGGTGAGCAGTTCTTC
TRBJ1-2	.	.	TRBV10-3	CAITQSTNYGYTF	TGTGCCATCACACAATCAACTAACTATGGCTACACCTTC
TRBJ1-1	.	.	TRBV6-4	CASSAGHLNTEAFF	TGTGCCAGCAGTGCGGGACATTTGAACACTGAAGCTTTCTTT
TRBJ1-5	.	TRBD1	TRBV28	CASTLGQPNQPQHF	TGTGCCAGCACTTTGGGACAGCCCAATCAGCCCCAGCATTTT
TRBJ2-1	few	.	TRBV27	CASTAGTSSYNEQFF	TGTGCCAGCACCGCCGGGACATCCTCCTACAATGAGCAGTTCTTC
TRBJ1-1	.	.	TRBV6-1	CASRKITGTEAFF	TGTGCCAGCAGGAAAATTACAGGGACTGAAGCTTTCTTT
TRBJ2-7	.	.	TRBV7-9	CASSLGGEVEQYF	TGTGCCAGCAGCTTAGGGGGGGAGGTGGAGCAGTACTTC
TRBJ2-7	.	TRBD2	TRBV5-1	CASSFGGRSHEQYF	TGCGCCAGCAGCTTTGGCGGGAGGTCCCACGAGCAGTACTTC